This T cell receptor (beta chain) was obtained from a study of human CD8 memory T cell subsets. UMI-labeled 5' RACE was used, and it produced the TCR beta libraries. After re-calling the 5' RACE reads, TCRdb lists one entry per CDR3 protein, DNA absent. Its clone listing holds 15,000 to 20,000 distinct CDR3 sequences. This TCR was sampled from a human donor in good health. Material for sequencing was CD8+ T cells from PBMCs.

Here the CDR3 reads CASSSTGLGNQPQHF. The chain links TRBV5-1 to TRBJ1-5; there is no DNA to check the TCRdb D call of TRBD1. Germline V gives CDR1 SGHRS, CDR2 YFSETQ. This CDR3 comprises 15 residues.